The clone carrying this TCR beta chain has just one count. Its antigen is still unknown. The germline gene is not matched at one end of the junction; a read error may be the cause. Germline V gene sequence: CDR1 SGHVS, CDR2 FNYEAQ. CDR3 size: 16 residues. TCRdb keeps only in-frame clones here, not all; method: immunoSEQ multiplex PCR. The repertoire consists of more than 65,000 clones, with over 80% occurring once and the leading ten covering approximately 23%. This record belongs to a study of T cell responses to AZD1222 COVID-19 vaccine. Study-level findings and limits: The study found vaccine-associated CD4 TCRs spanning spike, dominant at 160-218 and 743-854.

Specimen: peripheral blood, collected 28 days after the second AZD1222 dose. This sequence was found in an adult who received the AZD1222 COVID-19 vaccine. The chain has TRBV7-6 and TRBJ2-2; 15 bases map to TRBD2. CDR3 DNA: TGTGCCAGCACCTTAGGACTAGCGGGAGGGATCGGGGAGCTGTTTTTT. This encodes CASTLGLAGGIGELFF. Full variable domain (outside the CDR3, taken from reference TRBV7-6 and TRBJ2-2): GAGVSQSPRYKVTKRGQDVALRCDPISGHVSLYWYRQALGQGPEFLTYFNYEAQQDKSGLPNDRFSAERPEGSISTLTIQRTEQRDSAMYRCASTLGLAGGIGELFFGEGSRLTVL.